This is a list of T cell receptor beta chains from one sample in a study of CD8+CD57+ T cells in acquired aplastic anemia. TCRdb used MiXCR to reprocess the reads, holding one entry per CDR3 protein. The sample shows 200,000 to 300,000 distinct CDR3 sequences, approximately 82% of them seen only once. Specimen: sorted CD4+, CD8+, or CD8+CD57+ T cells (not recorded which) from PBMCs. These receptors originate from a human donor with aplastic anemia. CDR3s include the opening cysteine and the closing phenylalanine or tryptophan. A D gene is named only where the DNA matches it firmly. Some rows have no size entry. The others give once, few or many, or a class for an expanded clone.

CDR3	DNA	D	J	V	length	size
CASSLATWGEAQYF	TGTGCCAGCAGCTTAGCGACGTGGGGGGAGGCCCAGTACTTC	NA	TRBJ2-5	TRBV7-9	14	NA
CASSDYSFSVQYF	TGCGCCAGCAGCGATTACAGCTTCAGTGTGCAGTATTTT	NA	TRBJ2-3	TRBV5-1	13	NA
CASSADRGRNYGYTF	TGTGCCAGCAGCGCAGACAGGGGGCGAAACTATGGCTACACCTTC	TRBD1	TRBJ1-2	TRBV7-2	15	few
CASSTTKRGYYNEQFF	TGTGCCAGCAGTACAACGAAGCGGGGGTACTACAATGAGCAGTTCTTC	TRBD2	TRBJ2-1	TRBV12-3/TRBV12-4	16	NA
CASSLAKGQGNTEAFF	TGCGCCAGCAGCTTGGCCAAAGGACAGGGGAACACTGAAGCTTTCTTT	TRBD1	TRBJ1-1	TRBV7-9	16	NA
CASQMRTGAYGYTF	TGCGCCAGCCAGATGAGGACAGGGGCGTATGGCTACACCTTC	TRBD1	TRBJ1-2	TRBV5-1	14	NA
CASSFHPDEKTLSF	TGTGCCAGCAGCTTTCATCCAGACGAGAAAACCCTTTCCTTC	NA	TRBJ2-5	TRBV7-8	14	once
CASSLGLTGDTQAF	TGTGCCAGCAGCTTAGGGCTAACAGGGGACACTCAAGCTTTT	TRBD1	TRBJ2-3	TRBV7-9	14	NA
CASSLDRGLSPLHF	TGTGCCAGCAGCTTGGACAGGGGGCTGTCACCCCTCCACTTT	TRBD1	TRBJ1-6	TRBV7-2	14	few
CASSVAGGPESHYF	TGTGCCAGCAGCGTAGCGGGGGGTCCCGAGTCGCACTATTTT	TRBD2	TRBJ2-3	TRBV9	14	NA
CATSTSVGYNEQFF	TGTGCCACCAGTACTAGCGTAGGCTACAATGAGCAGTTCTTC	TRBD2	TRBJ2-1	TRBV24-1	14	NA
CASSYSGRGDEQYF	TGTGCCAGCAGTTACTCCGGCAGGGGTGACGAGCAGTACTTC	NA	TRBJ2-7	TRBV14	14	NA
CASSQDRLHTDTQYF	TGTGCCAGCAGCCAAGATCGGCTACACACAGATACGCAGTATTTT	NA	TRBJ2-3	TRBV14	15	NA
CASSLEGIWDTQAFF	TGTGCCAGCAGCCTAGAGGGTATTTGGGATACGCAGGCTTTCTTT	NA	TRBJ1-1	TRBV7-9	15	NA
CASSLTTGDYGYTF	TGTGCCAGCAGCTTAACGACAGGGGACTATGGCTACACCTTC	TRBD1	TRBJ1-2	TRBV5-4	14	NA
CASSFEISGGSDEQFF	TGTGCCAGCAGCTTTGAAATCAGCGGGGGGAGCGATGAGCAGTTCTTC	TRBD2	TRBJ2-1	TRBV11-2	16	NA
CASSLGRRRGDTF	TGTGCCAGCAGCTTGGGGAGGAGGCGTGGAGACACCTTC	NA	TRBJ1-2	TRBV7-6	13	NA
CATSLAGRAYTQYF	TGTGCCACCAGCTTAGCGGGCCGAGCCTATACGCAGTACTTT	TRBD2	TRBJ2-3	TRBV15	14	NA
CASSVEGYEQSPLHF	TGTGCCAGCAGCGTGGAGGGATATGAGCAGTCACCCCTCCACTTT	NA	TRBJ1-6	TRBV9	15	NA
CASSLGSDTQYDAFF	TGTGCCAGCAGCTTAGGGTCAGATACGCAGTATGATGCTTTCTTT	NA	TRBJ1-1	TRBV9	15	NA
CASSEGVSRNHPHNEQFF	TGTGCCAGCAGCGAAGGGGTCTCGAGAAATCACCCCCACAATGAGCAGTTCTTC	NA	TRBJ2-1	TRBV9	18	NA
CASRLAGGADYGDTF	TGTGCCAGCAGATTGGCAGGGGGCGCCGACTATGGCGACACCTTC	TRBD1	TRBJ1-2	TRBV9	15	NA